This T cell receptor (beta chain) stems from a study of vaccination effects on CD4 cells after COVID-19. A word on this clone: Its target is unknown.

Study conclusions and caveats: Common cold coronavirus cross-reactivity was shown by only 1 of 255 vaccine-induced clones in healthy vaccinees.

The data were produced by immunoSEQ multiplex PCR, yet TCRdb's version contains in-frame clones alone and is incomplete. Altogether roughly 33,000 clones are present, around three quarters being singletons, with the ten largest covering approximately 30%. The ViraFEST assay expanded antigen-specific CD4+ T cells with viral peptide pools before sequencing. After more than 9 days in culture, the CD4+ T cells were isolated. The healthy vaccine recipients, who had no prior SARS-CoV-2 infection, showed negative nucleocapsid antibodies. With 1 base clipped from V and 6 bases from J, the junction kept 5 bases outside the gene matches. CDR1 and CDR2 (germline): SEHNR, FQNEAQ (reference sequence). This CDR3 comprises 15 residues.

The J gene is TRBJ1-4, the V gene TRBV7-9; TRBD1 aligns across 7 bases. Specimen: CD4+ T cells from PBMCs cultured with HCoV-OC43 spike peptides, collected before COVID-19 vaccination. Indicated subset: HCoV-OC43 spike overlapping peptide pool stimulation. The clonotype comes from a human donor who received a COVID-19 vaccine. In DNA, the CDR3 is TGTGCCAGCAGCTTAGTCGAGACAGGGCATGAAAAACTGTTTTTT. Its translation: CASSLVETGHEKLFF.